This TCR beta chain originates from a study of blood T cell repertoires in COVID-19. Turning to the study itself: Specimens from acute and convalescent COVID-19 originated in the United States, Italy and Spain. The cDNA or gDNA used as material had been derived from T cells, B-cell-depleted T cells, or PBMCs.

Germline CDR1 reads SQVTM; CDR2 reads ANQGSEA. With 6 bases clipped from V and 4 bases from J, the junction kept 9 bases outside the gene matches. The CDR3 is 14 amino acids. Original processing notes: It was from reference gene primer amplification that nucleated cell counts were estimated. Method: immunoSEQ multiplex PCR; TCRdb's copy keeps in-frame clones and lacks some. From that table come the V and J calls and clone size; the DNA was used to work out D and trimming. The sample comprises roughly 70,000 clones, around 90% of which are singletons, and less than 9% rests with the top ten. The sequencing input was peripheral blood. The sequence was collected from a human donor in a cohort sampled during active COVID-19. The gene calls are TRBV29-1 and TRBJ1-3; 7 bases fit TRBD1. The CDR3 loop reads CSVITGAGGNTIYF. CDR3 in DNA: TGCAGCGTGATCACAGGGGCGGGAGGAAACACCATATATTTT.